This TCR beta chain derives from a study of T cell repertoires in cytomegalovirus infection. Study background: Well-studied HLA-B-restricted CMV epitopes were used in the study alongside recently identified HLA-C-restricted ones.

As to this clonotype: Its antigen is unknown.

MiXCR, applied by TCRdb to the reads, yields one record per CDR3 protein. The sample lists some 200,000 distinct CDR3 sequences, around two fifths occurring once. The V end lost 5 bases, the J end lost 5 bases, and 21 bases lay between the germline ends. The CDR3 consists of 16 residues. Germline lookup yields CDR1 MDHEN and CDR2 SYDVKM. The rearrangement links TRBV28 to TRBJ1-1, with a possible D match to TRBD1 (6 bases). The sequence derives from a human donor in good health (CMV status not recorded). Some clones in this sample may be carry-over from other donors' samples. Specimen: CD8+ T cells from cultured PBMCs, collected from culture after CMV antigen stimulation. CDR3 region: CASSVSGHGWGTEAFF. CDR3 sequence (DNA): TGTGCCAGCAGTGTTTCGGGACACGGTTGGGGGACTGAAGCTTTCTTT.